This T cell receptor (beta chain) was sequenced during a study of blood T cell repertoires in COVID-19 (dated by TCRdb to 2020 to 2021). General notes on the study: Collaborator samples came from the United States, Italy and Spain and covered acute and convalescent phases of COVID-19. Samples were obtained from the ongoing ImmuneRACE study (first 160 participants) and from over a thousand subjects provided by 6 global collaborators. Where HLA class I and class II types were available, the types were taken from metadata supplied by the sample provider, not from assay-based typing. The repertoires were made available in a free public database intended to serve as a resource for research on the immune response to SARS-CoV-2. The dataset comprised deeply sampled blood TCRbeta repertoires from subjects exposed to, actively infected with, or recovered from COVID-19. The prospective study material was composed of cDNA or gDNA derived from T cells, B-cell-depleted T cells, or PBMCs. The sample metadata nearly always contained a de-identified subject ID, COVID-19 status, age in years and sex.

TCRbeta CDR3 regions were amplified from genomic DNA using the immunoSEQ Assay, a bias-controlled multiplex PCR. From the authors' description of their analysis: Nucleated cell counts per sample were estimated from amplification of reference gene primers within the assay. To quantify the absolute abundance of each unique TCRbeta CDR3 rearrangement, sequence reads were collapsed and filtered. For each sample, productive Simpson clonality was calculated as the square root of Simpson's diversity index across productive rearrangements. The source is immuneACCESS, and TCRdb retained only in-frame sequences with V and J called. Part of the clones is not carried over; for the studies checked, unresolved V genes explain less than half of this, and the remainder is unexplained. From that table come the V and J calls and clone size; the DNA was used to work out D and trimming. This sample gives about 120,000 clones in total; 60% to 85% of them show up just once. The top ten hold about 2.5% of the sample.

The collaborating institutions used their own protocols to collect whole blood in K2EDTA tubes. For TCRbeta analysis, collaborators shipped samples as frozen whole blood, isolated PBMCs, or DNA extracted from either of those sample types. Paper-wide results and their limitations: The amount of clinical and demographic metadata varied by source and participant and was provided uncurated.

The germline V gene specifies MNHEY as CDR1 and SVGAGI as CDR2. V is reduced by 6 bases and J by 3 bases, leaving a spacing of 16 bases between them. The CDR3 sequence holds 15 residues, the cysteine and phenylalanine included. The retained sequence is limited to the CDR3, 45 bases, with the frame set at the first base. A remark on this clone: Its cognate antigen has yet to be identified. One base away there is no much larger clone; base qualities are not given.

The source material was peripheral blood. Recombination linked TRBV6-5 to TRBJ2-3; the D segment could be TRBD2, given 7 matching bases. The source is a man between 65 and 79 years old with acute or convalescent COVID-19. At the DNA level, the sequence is TGTGCCAGCAGACCCCGGGGGGCGAGAACAGATACGCAGTATTTT. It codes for CASRPRGARTDTQYF.